This TCR beta chain was recovered during a study of OX40 agonist ivuxolimab in advanced cancers. Study details: Averaging around 60 years in age, with a range of about 23 to 79, the cohort was approximately 83% male. The study's findings and limits: Expanded clones belonging to CD8+ T cells outnumbered, on average, those of CD4+.

The method was immunoSEQ multiplex PCR; TCRdb's version includes in-frame clones alone and lacks a portion of them. The table has approximately 58,000 clones, approximately 90% seen once. V trimming: 3 bases; J trimming: 5 bases; junction bases outside the gene matches: 5. In germline, CDR1 is KGHSH, CDR2 LQKENI. The CDR3 contains 14 residues. Details on this clone: Its antigen remains unidentified.

The sample was CD4+ or CD8+ T cells sorted from blood, taken in a trial of the OX40 agonist ivuxolimab. The origin of this receptor is an adult with an advanced solid tumor such as melanoma, head and neck, liver or kidney cancer. The chain links TRBV18 to TRBJ2-5, with 8 bases aligning to TRBD1. The CDR3 coding sequence is TGTGCCAGCTCACCGAACAGGGGGACGGAGACCCAGTACTTC. This translates into CASSPNRGTETQYF.